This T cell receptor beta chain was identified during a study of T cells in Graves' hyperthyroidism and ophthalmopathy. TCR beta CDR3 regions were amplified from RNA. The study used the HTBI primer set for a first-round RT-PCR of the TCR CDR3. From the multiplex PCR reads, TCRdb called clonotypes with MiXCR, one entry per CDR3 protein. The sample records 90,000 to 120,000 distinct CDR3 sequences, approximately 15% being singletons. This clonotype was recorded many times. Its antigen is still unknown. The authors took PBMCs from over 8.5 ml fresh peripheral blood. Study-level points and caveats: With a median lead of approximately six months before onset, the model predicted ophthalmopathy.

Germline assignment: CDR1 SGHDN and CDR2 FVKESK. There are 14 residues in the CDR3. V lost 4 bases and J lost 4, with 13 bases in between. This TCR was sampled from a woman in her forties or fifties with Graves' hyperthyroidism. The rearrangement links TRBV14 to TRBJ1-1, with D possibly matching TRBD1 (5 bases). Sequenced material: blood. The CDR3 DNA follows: TGTGCCAGCAGCCTTAGGGCGGACATCACTGAAGCTTTCTTT. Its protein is CASSLRADITEAFF. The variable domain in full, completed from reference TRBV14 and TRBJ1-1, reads EAGVTQFPSHSVIEKGQTVTLRCDPISGHDNLYWYRRVMGKEIKFLLHFVKESKQDESGMPNNRFLAERTGGTYSTLKVQPAELEDSGVYFCASSLRADITEAFFGQGTRLTVV.